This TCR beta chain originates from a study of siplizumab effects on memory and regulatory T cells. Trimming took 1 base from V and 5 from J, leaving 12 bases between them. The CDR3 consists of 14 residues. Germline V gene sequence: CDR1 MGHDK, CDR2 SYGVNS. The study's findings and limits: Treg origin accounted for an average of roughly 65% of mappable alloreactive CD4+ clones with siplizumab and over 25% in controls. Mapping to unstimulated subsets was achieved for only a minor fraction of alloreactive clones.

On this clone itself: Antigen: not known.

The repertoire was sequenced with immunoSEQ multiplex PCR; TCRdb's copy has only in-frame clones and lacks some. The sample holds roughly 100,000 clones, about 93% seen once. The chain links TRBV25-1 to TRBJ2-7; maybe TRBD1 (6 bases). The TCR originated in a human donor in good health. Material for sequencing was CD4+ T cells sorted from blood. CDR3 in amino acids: CASSESGTYNEQYF. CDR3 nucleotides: TGTGCCAGCAGTGAATCCGGGACATATAACGAGCAGTACTTC.